The TCR beta chain under discussion was sequenced for a study of Ad26.COV2.S vaccination and SARS-CoV-2 variants. Regarding the study as a whole: Total responses of T cells may have been underestimated by the analyses of TCR breadth and depth.

Treatment noted: roughly 19 received Ad26.COV2.S at low or high dose, single or two shots; about five received placebo; per-sample allocation not given. Day 63 after the first injection of vaccine or placebo was the sampling time. Worth noting for this clone: Its antigen is unidentified.

Only in-frame clones appear in the TCRdb table, and some are missing; sequencing was by immunoSEQ multiplex PCR. The sample yields about 240,000 clones, approximately 87% seen once. The CDR3 extends over 15 amino acids. V was pared by 6 bases and J by 6 bases, with 18 bases between. The germline gives CDR1 MNHEY, CDR2 SVGEGT. The clonotype was recovered from a person between 18 and 59 years old who received the Ad26.COV2.S COVID-19 vaccine or a placebo. Sequences were derived from peripheral blood, sampled in a trial of Ad26.COV2.S vaccine versus placebo. The rearrangement uses TRBV6-2 or TRBV6-3 and TRBJ2-1; D could derive from TRBD1 or TRBD2 (6 bases each). This CDR3 reads CASSNRDLGGNEQFF. The CDR3 nucleotides are TGTGCCAGCAGCAACAGGGACCTCGGGGGCAATGAGCAGTTCTTC.